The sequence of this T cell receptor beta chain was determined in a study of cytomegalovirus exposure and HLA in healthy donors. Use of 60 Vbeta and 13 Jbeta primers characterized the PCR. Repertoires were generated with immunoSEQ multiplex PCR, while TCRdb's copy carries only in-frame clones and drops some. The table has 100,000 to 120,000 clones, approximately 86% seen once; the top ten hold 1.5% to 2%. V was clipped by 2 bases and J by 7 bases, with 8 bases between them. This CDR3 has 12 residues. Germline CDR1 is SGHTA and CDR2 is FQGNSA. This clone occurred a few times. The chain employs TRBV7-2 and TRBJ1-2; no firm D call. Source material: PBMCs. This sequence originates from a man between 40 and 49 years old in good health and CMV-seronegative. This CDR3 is CASSLPGSGYTF. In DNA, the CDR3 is TGTGCCAGCAGCTTACCCGGGAGTGGCTACACCTTC.